The 20 T cell receptor beta chains below were found in one sample sequenced in a study of T cell repertoires in cytomegalovirus infection (dated by TCRdb to between 2018 and 2020). Data came from an Illumina HiSeq 1500. TCRdb passed the public sequencing reads through fastp at Q25 and MiXCR, retaining productive beta sequences. Each CDR3 protein appears once, grouped with its most common genes and DNA. The sample table lists some 700,000 distinct CDR3 sequences, about 40% of them with a count of one. 2.8% of the sample goes to the ten largest clones. Sequencing was done on a sample of PBMCs. The receptors were gathered from a human donor in good health (CMV status not recorded). Some clones in this sample may be carry-over from other donors' samples.

The V and J genes are TRBV7-9 and TRBJ2-7; D unresolved. Per the germline V gene, CDR1 is SEHNR and CDR2 is FQNEAQ (reference sequence). The CDR3 length is 15 residues. V was trimmed by 1 base and J by 4 bases, leaving 14 bases between them. CDR3 DNA: TGTGCCAGCAGCTTAGACAACAGCAGAAGTTACGAGCAGTACTTC. It codes for CASSLDNSRSYEQYF.

The chain couples TRBV20-1 to TRBJ1-6; TRBD1 matches 11 bases. Germline-derived CDR1 and CDR2 are DFQATT and SNEGSKA (reference sequence). V trimming: 3 bases; J trimming: 2 bases; junction bases outside the gene matches: 6. The length of the CDR3 is 17 residues. In DNA form, the CDR3 reads TGCAGTGCTAGGGACAGGGGGCGCGGGGCCTATAATTCACCCCTCCACTTT. Its protein product is CSARDRGRGAYNSPLHF.

The V and J genes are TRBV10-3 and TRBJ1-2; TRBD1 matches 8 bases. With 0 bases clipped from V and 7 bases from J, the junction kept 13 bases outside the gene matches. Looked up from germline, CDR1 is ENHRY and CDR2 is SYGVKD. This CDR3 is built from 17 residues. For the CDR3, the DNA is TGTGCCATCAGTGAGTCGAATCCCACAGGGGGGCGAGGTGGCTACACCTTC. Its protein product is CAISESNPTGGRGGYTF.

V usage is TRBV12-3 or TRBV12-4 and J usage is TRBJ2-7; a weak D match, TRBD2 (6 bases). The ends were cut back, 6 bases at V and 4 bases at J, with 16 bases in the middle. The CDR3 extends over 14 amino acids. The CDR3 DNA is TGTGCCAGCAGCGATTCGACTGGGACTTACGAGCAGTACTTC. It is translated as CASSDSTGTYEQYF.

This sequence joins TRBV7-9 and TRBJ2-1; D might be TRBD2 (7 bases). The CDR3 consists of 14 residues. In germline, CDR1 is SEHNR, CDR2 FQNEAQ (reference sequence). V dropped 4 bases and J dropped 9 bases, with 16 bases sitting between them. The CDR3 nucleotides read TGTGCCAGCAGCTCGGGGGCGGGAGTAGGTGAGCAGTTCTTC. Translated: CASSSGAGVGEQFF.

The V and J genes are TRBV12-3 or TRBV12-4 and TRBJ2-2; D is ambiguous. The CDR3 is made up of 15 amino acids. V shed 6 bases and J shed 1 base, with 12 bases lying between them. CDR3 nucleotide sequence: TGTGCCAGCAGCCTAGTCGGCTTGAACACCGGGGAGCTGTTTTTT. It is translated as CASSLVGLNTGELFF.

A remark on this clonotype: A much bigger clone sits one base away, suggesting this may be a read error. This chain connects TRBV7-2 to TRBJ2-3; perhaps TRBD2 as D (6 bases). Per germline, CDR1 SGHTA and CDR2 FQGNSA. CDR3 length equals 15 residues. CDR3: CASSLPGRLTDKQYF. In nucleotides, the CDR3 is TGTGCCAGCAGCTTACCGGGGAGGCTTACAGATAAGCAGTATTTT.

This clonotype has a count of ten or more. The chain combines TRBV11-2 with TRBJ1-1, with a tentative D call TRBD1 (6 bases). Trimming shortened V by 5 bases and J by 1 base, and 23 bases separated the two germline ends. The CDR3 loop spans 18 amino acids. The germline CDR1 and CDR2 sequences are SGHAT and FQNNGV. CDR3 sequence (DNA): TGTGCCAGCAGCCATCGTATTGTCCGTGGACAGAAGAACACTGAAGCTTTCTTT. The encoded protein is CASSHRIVRGQKNTEAFF.

The chain is built from TRBV10-3 and TRBJ1-1; TRBD1 agrees at 7 bases. The CDR3 is 15 residues long. Germline V gives CDR1 ENHRY, CDR2 SYGVKD. V gave up 4 bases and J gave up 1 base; unmatched junction bases: 6. CDR3 nucleotide sequence: TGTGCCATCAGTGGTTGGGGACAGAAGAACACTGAAGCTTTCTTT. Translated, it gives CAISGWGQKNTEAFF.

This chain links TRBV6-1 with TRBJ1-1; unclear D gene. The CDR3 totals 13 residues. Trimming cost V 6 bases and J 4 bases, with 12 bases left between them. Germline assignment: CDR1 MNHNS and CDR2 SASEGT. The chain's CDR3 is CASSGIRGTEAFF. The CDR3 nucleotides read TGTGCCAGCAGCGGGATCCGAGGCACTGAAGCTTTCTTT.

This clonotype was detected ten times or more. V and J are TRBV6-6 and TRBJ2-5; the match to TRBD2 covers 7 bases. The CDR3 runs to 15 residues. The junction had 2 bases not matched to a gene; V was cut back by 0 bases and J by 1 base. In germline, CDR1 is MNHNY, CDR2 SVGAGI (reference sequence). DNA of the CDR3: TGTGCCAGCAGTTACTCGGGGACTACCCAAGAGACCCAGTACTTC. Amino acids: CASSYSGTTQETQYF.

This clonotype showed up just a few times. The chain recombines TRBV7-8 with TRBJ1-2; 7 bases fit TRBD1. The CDR3 loop spans 16 amino acids. V was pared by 1 base and J by 0 bases, with 5 bases of the junction left unmatched. Germline CDR1 SGHVS, CDR2 FQNEAQ. Written as DNA, the CDR3 is TGTGCCAGCAGCTTAGAAAGGACAGGCTCTAACTATGGCTACACCTTC. Encoded protein: CASSLERTGSNYGYTF.

The CDR3 reads CSARDNISGRQYF. The CDR3 coding sequence is TGCAGTGCTAGAGATAACATTTCGGGAAGGCAGTACTTC. The chain uses TRBV20-1 and TRBJ2-7; D perhaps matches TRBD2 (5 bases). The germline gives CDR1 DFQATT, CDR2 SNEGSKA (reference sequence). The CDR3 sequence is 13 residues long. V shed 0 bases and J shed 9 bases, with 15 bases lying between them.

The rearrangement uses TRBV12-5 and TRBJ1-1, with TRBD1 matching over 11 bases. CDR3 size: 13 residues. CDR1 and CDR2 (germline): LGHNT, FRNRAP. Losses at the gene ends were 2 bases for V and 10 bases for J; bases not matched to a gene: 3. CDR3 amino acids: CASGLTDRGRAFF. The CDR3 nucleotides are TGTGCTAGTGGTTTGACGGACAGGGGGCGAGCTTTCTTT. The full variable domain, its missing parts supplied by reference TRBV12-5 and TRBJ1-1, is DARVTQTPRHKVTEMGQEVTMRCQPILGHNTVFWYRQTMMQGLELLAYFRNRAPLDDSGMPKDRFSAEMPDATLATLKIQPSEPRDSAVYFCASGLTDRGRAFFGQGTRLTVV.

This clonotype turned up a few times. This chain connects TRBV19 to TRBJ2-3; 8 nucleotides align to TRBD2. The CDR3 is 14 residues long. CDR1 LNHDA and CDR2 SQIVND come from the germline V gene (reference sequence). V lost 7 bases to trimming and J lost 3 bases; unmatched junction nucleotides: 6. The CDR3 DNA reads as TGTGCCAGTAATCAGCGGGGGAAAACAGATACGCAGTATTTT. Translating gives CASNQRGKTDTQYF.

The chain employs TRBV10-3 and TRBJ2-3; D could derive from TRBD1 or TRBD2 (6 bases each). V was pared by 7 bases and J by 4 bases, with 18 bases between. From germline, CDR1 is ENHRY and CDR2 SYGVKD. This CDR3 region has 15 residues. CDR3 bases: TGTGCCATCACTGCCGAGGGGGGCCTGGCAGATACGCAGTATTTT. It is translated as CAITAEGGLADTQYF.

This clonotype came up a few times. V usage is TRBV19 and J usage is TRBJ1-5, with D perhaps matching TRBD1 (6 bases). Trimming cost V 5 bases and J 6 bases, with 17 bases left between them. Germline V gives CDR1 LNHDA, CDR2 SQIVND (reference sequence). This CDR3 contains 15 residues. The chain's CDR3 is CASSPDSSVGQPQHF. DNA of the CDR3: TGTGCCAGTAGTCCGGACAGTAGTGTGGGTCAGCCCCAGCATTTT.

This clonotype was observed many times. CDR3 nucleotide sequence: TGCAGTGCTCGCGGACTAGCGTGGGACACCGGGGAGCTGTTTTTT. It yields the protein CSARGLAWDTGELFF. The rearrangement links TRBV20-1 to TRBJ2-2; the match to TRBD2 covers 9 bases. Per germline, CDR1 DFQATT and CDR2 SNEGSKA (reference sequence). CDR3 length equals 15 residues. The ends lost 5 bases at V and 3 bases at J; junction bases unmatched: 7.

The V call is TRBV28, the J call TRBJ1-5, with D perhaps TRBD1 (5 bases). Germline-derived CDR1 and CDR2 are MDHEN and SYDVKM. V lost 5 bases and J 6 bases, leaving 17 bases between the germline ends. CDR3 length: 15 residues. The CDR3 region has the DNA TGTGCCAGCAGTCCCCGAACAGGCCCTGGTCAGCCCCAGCATTTT. The encoded protein is CASSPRTGPGQPQHF.

J is TRBJ1-2 and V is TRBV6-2 or TRBV6-3; D might be TRBD1 (6 bases). Trimming pared 6 bases from V and 5 bases from J, leaving 13 bases between. There are 13 residues in the CDR3. CDR1 is MNHEY, CDR2 SVGEGT, per germline. Here the CDR3 DNA reads TGTGCCAGCAGGCGTAATACAGGGTATGGCTACACCTTC. Protein product: CASRRNTGYGYTF.